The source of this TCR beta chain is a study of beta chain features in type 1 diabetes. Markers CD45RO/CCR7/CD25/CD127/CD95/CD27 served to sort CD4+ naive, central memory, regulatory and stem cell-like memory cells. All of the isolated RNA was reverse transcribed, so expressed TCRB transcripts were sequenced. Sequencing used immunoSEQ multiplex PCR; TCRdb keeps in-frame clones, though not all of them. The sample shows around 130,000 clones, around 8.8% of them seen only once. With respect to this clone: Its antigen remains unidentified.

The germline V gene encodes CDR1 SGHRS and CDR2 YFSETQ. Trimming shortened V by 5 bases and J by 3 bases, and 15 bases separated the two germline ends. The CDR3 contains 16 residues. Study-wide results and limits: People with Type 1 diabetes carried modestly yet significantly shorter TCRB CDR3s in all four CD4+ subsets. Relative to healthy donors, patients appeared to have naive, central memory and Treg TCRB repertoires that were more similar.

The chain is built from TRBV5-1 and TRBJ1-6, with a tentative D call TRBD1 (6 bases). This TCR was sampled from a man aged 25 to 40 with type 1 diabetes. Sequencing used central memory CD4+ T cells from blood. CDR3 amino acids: CASRNRVGHYNSPLHF. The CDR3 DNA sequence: TGCGCCAGCAGAAACAGGGTGGGTCACTATAATTCACCCCTCCACTTT.